A selection of T cell receptor beta chains follows, all from one sample in a study of CXCR3-negative and CXCR3-positive naive CD8 T cells. TCRdb re-called the 5' RACE reads and shows each CDR3 protein once, DNA omitted. The sample totals approximately 100,000 distinct CDR3 sequences; its top ten clones hold 0.35% to 0.4%. Sequenced material: naive CXCR3+ CD8+ T cells from blood. The origin of the receptors is a human donor in good health. Some clones in this sample may be carry-over from other donors' samples. CDR3s include the opening cysteine and the closing phenylalanine or tryptophan.

CDR3: CASSIGPGNEQYF
J: TRBJ2-7
V: TRBV28

CDR3: CASSVGGGQSTDTQYF
J: TRBJ2-3
V: TRBV9

CDR3: CASSLWDATGELFF
J: TRBJ2-2
V: TRBV9

CDR3: CASSWSRNYGYTF
J: TRBJ1-2
V: TRBV28

CDR3: CASSVNWDPTNEKLFF
J: TRBJ1-4
V: TRBV7-9

CDR3: CASSPSGGLAEAFF
J: TRBJ1-1
V: TRBV18

CDR3: CASSLIQGVFTDTQYF
J: TRBJ2-3
V: TRBV28

CDR3: CASSYSNPRGDQPQHF
J: TRBJ1-5
V: TRBV6-2/TRBV6-3

CDR3: CASSQSLRSYNEQFF
J: TRBJ2-1
V: TRBV6-9

CDR3: CASSLEGTGNNEQFF
J: TRBJ2-1
V: TRBV5-1

CDR3: CASSIVAGAVDTGELFF
J: TRBJ2-2
V: TRBV7-3

CDR3: CASSLSVDNLRYF
J: TRBJ2-3
V: TRBV27

CDR3: CSARDQNGRDLETQYF
J: TRBJ2-5
V: TRBV20-1

CDR3: CASSLDPGGVNYGYTF
J: TRBJ1-2
V: TRBV7-2

CDR3: CSVEQSSNTEAFF
J: TRBJ1-1
V: TRBV29-1

CDR3: CASAPLMEDEQYF
J: TRBJ2-7
V: TRBV13

CDR3: CASGFGDTQYF
J: TRBJ2-3
V: TRBV5-1

CDR3: CSLRVQGAYEQYF
J: TRBJ2-7
V: TRBV20-1

CDR3: CASSYSGGNYGYTF
J: TRBJ1-2
V: TRBV9

CDR3: CASTYVGYEQYF
J: TRBJ2-7
V: TRBV6-9

CDR3: CASGLAHTDTQYF
J: TRBJ2-3
V: TRBV6-5

CDR3: CASSKRTSGPSYEQYF
J: TRBJ2-7
V: TRBV21-1

CDR3: CASSLPTTGTSGDDEQFF
J: TRBJ2-1
V: TRBV28

CDR3: CASSVWDSEAFF
J: TRBJ1-1
V: TRBV2

CDR3: CASSQDRTGGAYEQYF
J: TRBJ2-7
V: TRBV4-2

CDR3: CSARDRDRANNEQFF
J: TRBJ2-1
V: TRBV20-1

CDR3: CASGQGVNEQYF
J: TRBJ2-7
V: TRBV27

CDR3: CASSSGLAGAHEQLF
J: TRBJ2-1
V: TRBV7-2

CDR3: CASSWVKGSGANVLTF
J: TRBJ2-6
V: TRBV28

CDR3: CASRTTGGRYSNQPQHF
J: TRBJ1-5
V: TRBV12-3/TRBV12-4

CDR3: CASSGTGGSYGYTF
J: TRBJ1-2
V: TRBV12-3/TRBV12-4

CDR3: CSVEVDRGLGDEKLFF
J: TRBJ1-4
V: TRBV29-1